The T cell receptor beta chain described here comes from a study of blood T cells in healthy people across ages. Study-wide points: It was held that the diversity estimates obtained from one million T cells were underestimates.

Trimming removed 3 bases at V and 2 bases at J, with 15 bases between. The length of the CDR3 is 16 residues. Germline V CDR1 and CDR2: LNHNV, YYDKDF (reference sequence). This clonotype occurred a few times. The antigen remains unidentified. A second PCR, run for roughly 7 to 12 cycles, used a sample-barcoded 5' primer plus a J-beta primer mix. MiXCR was run by TCRdb on the 5' RACE reads, yielding one entry per CDR3 protein. The table lists more than 1.4 million distinct CDR3 sequences, roughly 40% of them singletons. The rearrangement uses TRBV15 and TRBJ2-3; possible D gene TRBD2, 6 bases. This receptor was identified in a woman younger than 35 in good health. Sample: blood. The CDR3 region has the DNA TGTGCCACCAGCAGCTATAGCGGAGGAAACACAGATACGCAGTATTTT. The encoded protein is CATSSYSGGNTDTQYF.